Presented here are 6 T cell receptor beta chains from one specimen sequenced in a study of cytomegalovirus exposure and HLA in healthy donors. The PCR made use of 60 Vbeta and 13 Jbeta primers. The data were produced by immunoSEQ multiplex PCR, yet TCRdb's version contains in-frame clones alone and is incomplete. The repertoire holds around 190,000 clones, roughly 88% seen once, with 1.2% in the top ten. Sequenced: PBMCs. These receptors originate from a girl aged 2 to 9 in good health and CMV-seropositive.

This chain joins TRBV5-1 and TRBJ2-3, with 8 bases identical to TRBD2. In germline, CDR1 is SGHRS, CDR2 YFSETQ. The CDR3 consists of 18 residues. V dropped 3 bases and J dropped 6; count of bases not matched to a gene: 18. The CDR3 nucleotides read TGCGCCAGCAGCTATACAACTGGGGGAGCGGGAGCTGGTGATACGCAGTATTTT. Translated: CASSYTTGGAGAGDTQYF.

This clone was picked up a small number of times. The rearrangement uses TRBV7-9 and TRBJ1-4; D is perhaps TRBD1 (5 bases). The CDR3 spans 13 residues. The V gene's germline CDR1 is SEHNR and CDR2 FQNEAQ (reference sequence). V was clipped by 0 bases and J by 8 bases, with 7 bases between them. The CDR3 loop is CASSLAGAEKLFF. DNA for the CDR3: TGTGCCAGCAGCTTAGCAGGGGCGGAAAAACTGTTTTTT. Filled out from reference TRBV7-9 and TRBJ1-4, the complete variable domain reads DTGVSQNPRHKITKRGQNVTFRCDPISEHNRLYWYRQTLGQGPEFLTYFQNEAQLEKSRLLSDRFSAERPKGSFSTLEIQRTEQGDSAMYLCASSLAGAEKLFFGSGTQLSVL.

This sequence joins TRBV9 and TRBJ2-2; 12 bases fit TRBD2. The CDR3 totals 17 residues. J was trimmed by 7 bases and V by 5 bases; bases with no gene match: 12. Looked up from germline, CDR1 is SGDLS and CDR2 is YYNGEE. The CDR3 bases are TGTGCCAGCAGTCCGACTAGCGGGAGCCCCTTCAGCGGGGAGCTGTTTTTT. As protein: CASSPTSGSPFSGELFF.

The chain joins TRBV19 to TRBJ2-5; 8 nucleotides match TRBD2. CDR1 LNHDA and CDR2 SQIVND come from the germline V gene (reference sequence). The V gene end was trimmed by 3 bases and the J gene end by 4 bases; junction bases not matched to a gene: 13. The CDR3 totals 17 residues. The CDR3 loop reads CASSILGTRGNGETQYF. The CDR3 coding sequence is TGTGCCAGTAGTATCCTCGGGACTAGAGGGAATGGAGAGACCCAGTACTTC.

The chain has TRBV6-5 and TRBJ2-3; 14 positions match TRBD2. Trimming took 6 bases from V and 4 from J; bases not matched to a gene: 3. The CDR3 length is 15 residues. Per germline, CDR1 MNHEY and CDR2 SVGAGI. The CDR3 nucleotides are TGTGCCAGCAGGGGACTAGCGGGAGTCCCAGATACGCAGTATTTT. It encodes CASRGLAGVPDTQYF.

The V gene is TRBV19, the J gene TRBJ2-5, with 7 positions matching TRBD2. This CDR3 region has 15 residues. V lost 2 bases, J lost 1 base, and 4 bases stayed unmatched. Germline CDR1 and CDR2: LNHDA and SQIVND (reference sequence). The CDR3 loop reads CASSISGGRQETQYF. For the CDR3, the DNA is TGTGCCAGTAGTATATCGGGAGGCCGCCAAGAGACCCAGTACTTC.